The text below deals with one T cell receptor (beta chain). Profiling relied on immunoSEQ multiplex PCR, and the TCRdb table lists in-frame clones only, not all of them. The sample lists under 250,000 clones, approximately 83% seen once, with around 5.5% in the top ten. Per germline, CDR1 SQVTM and CDR2 ANQGSEA. V was pared by 7 bases and J by 3 bases, with 5 bases of the junction left unmatched. This CDR3 contains 13 residues. This entry comes from a study of blood T cell repertoires in COVID-19. This chain links TRBV29-1 with TRBJ2-3; 9 bases line up with TRBD2. The TCR sequence derives from a human donor in a cohort sampled during active COVID-19. Sample: peripheral blood. The CDR3 sequence: CSGRGGETDTQYF. The CDR3, as DNA: TGCAGCGGGCGCGGGGGGGAAACAGATACGCAGTATTTT.